Many counts were recorded for the clone carrying this TCR beta chain. Its target is unknown. The sample comes from a study of Graves' ophthalmopathy and Graves' hyperthyroidism. Whole-study findings and limits: Sensitivity reached nearly 71% and specificity more than 72% when the model predicted ophthalmopathy progression.

RNA transcripts provided the template for amplifying TCR beta CDR3 regions. Scientists carried out first-round RT-PCR using HTBI primers and then a second-round multiplex PCR. TCRdb re-derived calls from the multiplex PCR reads in MiXCR, one entry per CDR3 protein. The sample holds about 400,000 distinct CDR3 sequences, around 16% seen once. The J segment lost 5 bases and the V segment lost 0 bases, leaving 29 bases of the junction unmatched. Germline V lookup: CDR1 SGHRS, CDR2 YFSETQ. This CDR3 contains 22 residues. This chain connects TRBV5-1 to TRBJ2-7, with 7 bases matching TRBD2. Sequenced input: peripheral blood. This sequence originates from a woman between 18 and 30 years old with Graves' ophthalmopathy. In DNA, the CDR3 is TGCGCCAGCAGCTTGGATCGGCTTCCGAGGTTGGGAGGGCTAACCTCTCGAAACGAGCAGTACTTC. It yields the protein CASSLDRLPRLGGLTSRNEQYF.